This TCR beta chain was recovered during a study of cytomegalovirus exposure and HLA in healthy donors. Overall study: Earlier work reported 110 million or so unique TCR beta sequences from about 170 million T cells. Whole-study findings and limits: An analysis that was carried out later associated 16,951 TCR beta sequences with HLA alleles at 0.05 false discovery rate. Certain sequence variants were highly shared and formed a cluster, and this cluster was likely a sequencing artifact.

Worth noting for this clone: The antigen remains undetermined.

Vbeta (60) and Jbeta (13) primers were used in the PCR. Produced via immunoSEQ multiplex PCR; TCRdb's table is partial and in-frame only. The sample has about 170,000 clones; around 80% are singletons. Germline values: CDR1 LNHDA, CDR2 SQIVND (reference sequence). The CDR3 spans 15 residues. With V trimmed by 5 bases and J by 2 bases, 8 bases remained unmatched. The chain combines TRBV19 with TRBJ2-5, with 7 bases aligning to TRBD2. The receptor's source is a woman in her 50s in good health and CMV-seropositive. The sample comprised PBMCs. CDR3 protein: CASSRQRGLQETQYF. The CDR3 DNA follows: TGTGCCAGTAGTCGGCAGCGGGGACTTCAAGAGACCCAGTACTTC. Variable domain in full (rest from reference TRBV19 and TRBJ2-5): DGGITQSPKYLFRKEGQNVTLSCEQNLNHDAMYWYRQDPGQGLRLIYYSQIVNDFQKGDIAEGYSVSREKKESFPLTVTSAQKNPTAFYLCASSRQRGLQETQYFGPGTRLLVL.